The clone carrying this TCR beta chain was found many times. This specimen comes from a study of T cells after yellow fever vaccination. Between the trimmed V and J ends, which lost 11 bases and 7 bases, there was a span of 17 bases. This CDR3 has 13 residues. CDR1 and CDR2 (germline): SNHLY, FYNNEI. TCRdb re-called the 5' RACE reads with MiXCR, one entry per CDR3 protein. Among some 350,000 distinct CDR3 sequences listed, about 4% were seen once. The rearrangement joins TRBV2 to TRBJ1-4; D is possibly TRBD1 (5 bases). The clonotype was recovered from a man aged 18 to 30 who received the YFV17D yellow fever vaccine. The sequencing here drew on PBMCs, taken 5 days after the yellow fever booster vaccination. This CDR3 is CAGNRDPAEKLFF. The CDR3 bases are TGTGCCGGAAACCGGGACCCAGCTGAAAAACTGTTTTTT.